This T cell receptor (beta chain) originates from a study of beta chain features in type 1 diabetes. General study points: Within patients, naive, central memory and Treg TCRB repertoires seemed more similar than within healthy donors. For Type 1 diabetes patients, all four CD4+ subsets carried TCRB CDR3s that were moderately but significantly shorter.

The sequenced template was cDNA made from the entire isolated RNA. Profiling relied on immunoSEQ multiplex PCR, and the TCRdb table lists in-frame clones only, not all of them. Counted here are over 150,000 clones, around 10% occurring once; the ten biggest clones make up 0.5%. As regards this clone: What it recognizes is unknown.

The V gene end was trimmed by 5 bases and the J gene end by 6 bases; junction bases not matched to a gene: 5. The V gene's germline CDR1 is SNHLY and CDR2 FYNNEI. The CDR3 is 14 residues long. V is TRBV2 and J is TRBJ1-2; 11 positions match TRBD1. Sequencing input: central memory CD4+ T cells from blood. This clonotype was sampled from a man aged 30 to 39 with type 1 diabetes. The DNA for the CDR3 is TGTGCCAGCAGTTGGACAGGGGGCTTTGATGGCTACACCTTC. Translation: CASSWTGGFDGYTF. The variable domain in full, with the rest retrieved from reference TRBV2 and TRBJ1-2, is EPEVTQTPSHQVTQMGQEVILRCVPISNHLYFYWYRQILGQKVEFLVSFYNNEISEKSEIFDDQFSVERPDGSNFTLKIRSTKLEDSAMYFCASSWTGGFDGYTFGSGTRLTVV.